The clone carrying this TCR beta chain was seen a few times. Antigen unknown. Repertoires were generated with immunoSEQ multiplex PCR, while TCRdb's copy carries only in-frame clones and drops some. The profile shows tens of thousands of clones, 25% to 35% of them singletons. Time point given: after neoadjuvant nivolumab, at surgical resection. Patients had newly diagnosed, untreated stage II-IVA oral cavity squamous cell carcinoma. These oral cavity squamous cell carcinomas were HPV-negative and locally advanced. The CDR3 sequence is 14 residues long. The trim removed 7 bases at V and 4 bases at J, leaving 10 bases unmatched. Germline V gives CDR1 SNHLY, CDR2 FYNNEI. This sample stems from a study of neoadjuvant anti-PD-1 for oral cavity cancer. Overall study: Patients without progression got a fourth dose around day 43.

Overall study findings and caveats: Expansion of preexisting intratumoral clones was suggested to aid response.

The source is a person aged 35-80 years with oral cavity squamous cell carcinoma. This chain uses TRBV2 with TRBJ2-7, with TRBD2 matching over 7 bases. This sample comprised tumor tissue, obtained after nivolumab (anti-PD-1) treatment. CDR3 in amino acids: CASNRERGVYEQYF. CDR3 DNA: TGTGCCAGCAATCGAGAACGGGGGGTGTACGAGCAGTACTTC.